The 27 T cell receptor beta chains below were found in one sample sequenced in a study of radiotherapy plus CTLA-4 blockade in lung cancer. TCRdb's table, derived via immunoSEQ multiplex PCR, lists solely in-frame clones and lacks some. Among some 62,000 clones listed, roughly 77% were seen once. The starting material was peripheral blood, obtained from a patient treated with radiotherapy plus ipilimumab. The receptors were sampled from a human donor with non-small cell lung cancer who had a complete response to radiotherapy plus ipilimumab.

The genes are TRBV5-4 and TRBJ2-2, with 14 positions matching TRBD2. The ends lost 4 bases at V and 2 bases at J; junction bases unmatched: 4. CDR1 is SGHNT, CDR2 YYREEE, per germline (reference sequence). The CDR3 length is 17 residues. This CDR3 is CASSLGLAGGNTGELFF. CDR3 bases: TGTGCCAGCAGCCTAGGACTAGCGGGGGGAAACACCGGGGAGCTGTTTTTT.

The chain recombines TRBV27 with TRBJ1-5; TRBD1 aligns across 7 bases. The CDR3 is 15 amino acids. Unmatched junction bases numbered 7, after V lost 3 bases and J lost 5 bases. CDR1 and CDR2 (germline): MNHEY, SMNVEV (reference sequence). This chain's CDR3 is CASSFKGQEDQPQHF. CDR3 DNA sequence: TGTGCCAGCAGTTTTAAAGGACAGGAAGATCAGCCCCAGCATTTT.

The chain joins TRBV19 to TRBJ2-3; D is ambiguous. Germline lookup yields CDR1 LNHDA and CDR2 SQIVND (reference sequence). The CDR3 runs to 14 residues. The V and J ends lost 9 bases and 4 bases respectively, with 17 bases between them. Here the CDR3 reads CASEGHTSADTQYF. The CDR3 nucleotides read TGTGCCAGCGAAGGGCATACCTCGGCAGATACGCAGTATTTT.

For the CDR3, the DNA is TGTGCCTGGAGTCCAGCGGGGGGCGGGCGCACTGAAGCTTTCTTT. Its translation: CAWSPAGGGRTEAFF. The chain combines TRBV30 with TRBJ1-1, with D tentatively TRBD1 (6 bases). V gave up 2 bases and J gave up 4 bases, with 17 bases separating them. The V gene's germline CDR1 is GTSNPN and CDR2 SVGIG (reference sequence). The CDR3 loop spans 15 amino acids.

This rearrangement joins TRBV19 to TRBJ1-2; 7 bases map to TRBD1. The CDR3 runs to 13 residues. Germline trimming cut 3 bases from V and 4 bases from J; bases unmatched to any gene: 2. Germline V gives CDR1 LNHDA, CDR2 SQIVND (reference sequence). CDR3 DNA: TGTGCCAGTAGTATCCGACAGGGCTATGGCTACACCTTC. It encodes CASSIRQGYGYTF.

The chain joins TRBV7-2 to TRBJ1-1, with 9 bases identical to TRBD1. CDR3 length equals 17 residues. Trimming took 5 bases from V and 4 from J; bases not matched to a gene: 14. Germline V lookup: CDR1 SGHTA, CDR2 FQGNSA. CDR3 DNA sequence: TGTGCCAGCAGCCAAGTCCCGGGACAGGGAGGATTCACTGAAGCTTTCTTT. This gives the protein CASSQVPGQGGFTEAFF.

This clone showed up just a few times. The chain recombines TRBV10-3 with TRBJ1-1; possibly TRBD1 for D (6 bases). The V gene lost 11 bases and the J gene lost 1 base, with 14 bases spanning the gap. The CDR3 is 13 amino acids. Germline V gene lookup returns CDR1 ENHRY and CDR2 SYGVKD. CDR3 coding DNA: TGTGCCGTTACAGGACAGACGAACACTGAAGCTTTCTTT. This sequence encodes CAVTGQTNTEAFF.

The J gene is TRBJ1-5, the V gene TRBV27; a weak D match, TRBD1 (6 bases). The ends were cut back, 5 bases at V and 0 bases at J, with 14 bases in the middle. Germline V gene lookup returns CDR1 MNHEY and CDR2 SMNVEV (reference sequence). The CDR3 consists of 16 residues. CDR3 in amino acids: CASSTHTGNSNQPQHF. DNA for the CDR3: TGTGCCAGCAGTACCCACACAGGGAATAGCAATCAGCCCCAGCATTTT.

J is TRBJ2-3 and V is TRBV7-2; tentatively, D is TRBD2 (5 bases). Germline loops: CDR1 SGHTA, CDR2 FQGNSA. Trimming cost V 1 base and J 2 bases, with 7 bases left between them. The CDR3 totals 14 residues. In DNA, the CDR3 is TGTGCCAGCAGCTTAGTAGCGACCACAGATACGCAGTATTTT. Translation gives CASSLVATTDTQYF.

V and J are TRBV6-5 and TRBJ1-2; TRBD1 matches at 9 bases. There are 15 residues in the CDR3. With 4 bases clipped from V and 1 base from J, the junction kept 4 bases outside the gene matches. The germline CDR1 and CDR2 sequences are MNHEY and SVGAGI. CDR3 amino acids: CASSWGQGLNYGYTF. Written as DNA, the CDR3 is TGTGCCAGCAGTTGGGGACAGGGCCTTAACTATGGCTACACCTTC.

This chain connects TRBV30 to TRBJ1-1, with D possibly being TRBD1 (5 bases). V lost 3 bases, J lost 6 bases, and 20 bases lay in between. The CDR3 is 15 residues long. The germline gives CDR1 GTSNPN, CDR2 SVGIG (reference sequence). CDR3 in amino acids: CAWRRLGGRFAEAFF. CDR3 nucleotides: TGTGCCTGGAGGCGGTTGGGGGGACGCTTCGCTGAAGCTTTCTTT. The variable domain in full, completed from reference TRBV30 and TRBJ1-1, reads SQTIHQWPATLVQPVGSPLSLECTVEGTSNPNLYWYRQAAGRGLQLLFYSVGIGQISSEVPQNLSASRPQDRQFILSSKKLLLSDSGFYLCAWRRLGGRFAEAFFGQGTRLTVV.

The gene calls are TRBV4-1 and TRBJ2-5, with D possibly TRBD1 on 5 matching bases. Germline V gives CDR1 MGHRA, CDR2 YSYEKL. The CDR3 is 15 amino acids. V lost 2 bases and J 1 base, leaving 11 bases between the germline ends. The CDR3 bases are TGCGCCAGCAGCCAACCAGGGTCCTTCCAAGAGACCCAGTACTTC. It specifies CASSQPGSFQETQYF.

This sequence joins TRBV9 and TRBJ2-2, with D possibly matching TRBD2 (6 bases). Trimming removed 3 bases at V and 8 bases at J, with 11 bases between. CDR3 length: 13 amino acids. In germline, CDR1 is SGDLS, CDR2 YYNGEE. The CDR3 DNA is TGTGCCAGCAGCGGCCTCCGGGGGGGGGAGCTGTTTTTT. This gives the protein CASSGLRGGELFF.

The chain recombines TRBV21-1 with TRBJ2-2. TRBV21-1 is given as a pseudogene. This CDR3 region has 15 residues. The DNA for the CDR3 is TGTGCCAGCCTTCGGGACCGCAAGAGCACCGGGGAGCTGTTTTTT. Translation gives CASLRDRKSTGELFF.

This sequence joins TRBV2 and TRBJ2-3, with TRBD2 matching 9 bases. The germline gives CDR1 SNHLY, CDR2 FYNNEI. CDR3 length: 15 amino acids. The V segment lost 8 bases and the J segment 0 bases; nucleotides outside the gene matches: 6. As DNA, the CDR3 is TGTGCCAGCCGCAGACTAGCGGCTAGCACAGATACGCAGTATTTT. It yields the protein CASRRLAASTDTQYF.

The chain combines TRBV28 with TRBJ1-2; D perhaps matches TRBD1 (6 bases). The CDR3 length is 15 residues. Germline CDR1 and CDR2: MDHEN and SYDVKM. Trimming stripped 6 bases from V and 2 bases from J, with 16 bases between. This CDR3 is CASSPGGGLNYGYTF. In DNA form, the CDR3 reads TGTGCCAGCAGCCCGGGAGGGGGTTTAAACTATGGCTACACCTTC.

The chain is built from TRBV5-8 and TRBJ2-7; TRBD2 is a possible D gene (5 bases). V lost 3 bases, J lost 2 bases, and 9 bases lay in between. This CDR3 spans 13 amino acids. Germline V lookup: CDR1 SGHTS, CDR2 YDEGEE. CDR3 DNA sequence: TGTGCCAGCAGCTACCCGGGGACCTACGAGCAGTACGTC. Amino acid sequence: CASSYPGTYEQYV.

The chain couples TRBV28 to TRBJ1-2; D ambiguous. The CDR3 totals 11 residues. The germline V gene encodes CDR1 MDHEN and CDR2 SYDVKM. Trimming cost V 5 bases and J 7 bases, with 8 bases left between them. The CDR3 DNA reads TGTGCCAGCAGTCCAACCCGTGGCTACACCTTC. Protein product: CASSPTRGYTF.

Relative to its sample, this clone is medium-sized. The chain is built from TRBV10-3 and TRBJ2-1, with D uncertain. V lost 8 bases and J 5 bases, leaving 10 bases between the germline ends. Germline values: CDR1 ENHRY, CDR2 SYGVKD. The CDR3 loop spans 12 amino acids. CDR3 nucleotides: TGTGCCATCTCGGAGAGGAACAATGAGCAGTTCTTC. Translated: CAISERNNEQFF.

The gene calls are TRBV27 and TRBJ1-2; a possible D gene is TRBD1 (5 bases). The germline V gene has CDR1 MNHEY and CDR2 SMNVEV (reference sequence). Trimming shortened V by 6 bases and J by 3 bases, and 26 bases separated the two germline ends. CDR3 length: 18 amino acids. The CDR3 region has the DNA TGTGCCAGCAGCTCAAAGTTCAGACTAAAGGACACCGACTATGGCTACACCTTC. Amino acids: CASSSKFRLKDTDYGYTF.

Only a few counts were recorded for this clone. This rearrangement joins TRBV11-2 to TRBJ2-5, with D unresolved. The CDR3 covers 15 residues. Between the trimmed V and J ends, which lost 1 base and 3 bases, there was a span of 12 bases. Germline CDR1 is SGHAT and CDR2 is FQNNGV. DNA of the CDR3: TGTGCCAGCAGCTTAGCATTTGGCGATAAAGAGACCCAGTACTTC. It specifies CASSLAFGDKETQYF.

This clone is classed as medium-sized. The CDR3 coding sequence is TGTGCCAGCAGCCCACGGAATCAGGGAGGAAACACCATATATTTT. Its translation is CASSPRNQGGNTIYF. J is TRBJ1-3 and V is TRBV9, with D possibly being TRBD1 (5 bases). With 4 bases removed from V and 4 bases from J, the gap between germline ends came to 15 bases. This CDR3 is built from 15 residues. The germline CDR1 and CDR2 sequences are SGDLS and YYNGEE.

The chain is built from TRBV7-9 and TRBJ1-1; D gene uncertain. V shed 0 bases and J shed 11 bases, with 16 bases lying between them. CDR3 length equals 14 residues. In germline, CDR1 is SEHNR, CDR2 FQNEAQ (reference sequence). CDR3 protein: CASSLASGGPGAFF. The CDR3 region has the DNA TGTGCCAGCAGCTTAGCGAGTGGAGGTCCGGGCGCTTTCTTT.

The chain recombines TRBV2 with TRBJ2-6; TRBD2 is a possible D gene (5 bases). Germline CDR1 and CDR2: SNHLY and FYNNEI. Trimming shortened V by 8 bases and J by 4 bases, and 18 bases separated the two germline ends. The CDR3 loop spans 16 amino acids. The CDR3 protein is CASAEGFLGGANVLTF. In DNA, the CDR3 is TGTGCCAGCGCCGAGGGATTCCTAGGAGGGGCCAACGTCCTGACTTTC.

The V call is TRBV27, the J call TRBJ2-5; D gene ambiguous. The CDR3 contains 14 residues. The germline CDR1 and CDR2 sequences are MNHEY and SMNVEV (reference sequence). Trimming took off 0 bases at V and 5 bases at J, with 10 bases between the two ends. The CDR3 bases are TGTGCCAGCAGTTTATCGATCCCATCGGAGACCCAGTACTTC. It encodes CASSLSIPSETQYF.

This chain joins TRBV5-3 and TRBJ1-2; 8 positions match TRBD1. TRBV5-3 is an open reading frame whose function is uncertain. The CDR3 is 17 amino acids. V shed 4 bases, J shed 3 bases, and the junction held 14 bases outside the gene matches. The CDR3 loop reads CARSNRIRQGKDYGYTF. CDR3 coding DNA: TGTGCCAGAAGCAATAGAATTCGACAGGGGAAGGACTATGGCTACACCTTC.

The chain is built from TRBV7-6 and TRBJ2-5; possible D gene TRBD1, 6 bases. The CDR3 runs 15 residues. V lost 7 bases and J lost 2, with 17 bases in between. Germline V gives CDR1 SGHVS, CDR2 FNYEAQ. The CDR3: CASNQGKGRQETQYF. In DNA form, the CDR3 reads TGTGCCAGCAACCAGGGGAAGGGAAGACAAGAGACCCAGTACTTC.